What follows are 9 T cell receptor beta chains derived from one specimen sequenced in a study of shared clonotypes between healthy human individuals. Produced via immunoSEQ multiplex PCR; TCRdb's table is partial and in-frame only. The sample yields 2 million to 2.5 million clones, approximately 96% seen once. Sequencing was performed on naive CD4+ T cells sorted from blood. The subset denotes: CD45RA+ positively selected. The receptors originated from a man between 18 and 35 years old in good health.

The chain is built from TRBV5-1 and TRBJ2-3, with D maybe TRBD2 (6 bases). The CDR3 sequence is 15 residues long. The germline gives CDR1 SGHRS, CDR2 YFSETQ. V shed 3 bases and J shed 1 base, with 12 bases lying between them. The CDR3 spells CASSSTREGTDTQYF. CDR3 bases: TGCGCCAGCAGCTCCACTAGGGAGGGCACAGATACGCAGTATTTT.

The chain carries TRBV10-3 and TRBJ2-2; no firm D call. The CDR3 is 13 amino acids. V was shortened by 3 bases and J by 3 bases, with 5 bases between the two germline ends. Germline lookup yields CDR1 ENHRY and CDR2 SYGVKD. The CDR3: CAISDIDTGELFF. CDR3 nucleotides: TGTGCCATCAGTGACATTGACACCGGGGAGCTGTTTTTT.

About this clone: At one of its ends the junction is not consistent with the germline gene, which may arise from a read error. Distinct nucleotide sequences in the sample also encode this CDR3. The chain recombines TRBV25-1 with TRBJ2-5; D may be TRBD2 (6 bases). The CDR3 has 12 residues. Germline CDR1 MGHDK, CDR2 SYGVNS. CDR3 residues: CASSGVQETQYF. CDR3 nucleotides: TGCGCCAGCTCGGGGGTCCAAGAGACCCAGTACTTC.

The V gene is TRBV15, the J gene TRBJ2-7, with 12 bases that match TRBD2. The germline gives CDR1 LNHNV, CDR2 YYDKDF (reference sequence). The CDR3 runs to 17 residues. V lost 5 bases, J lost 2 bases, and 10 bases stayed unmatched. CDR3 DNA sequence: TGTGCCACCAGCGGAGCTAGCGGGGGGGTAAACCCCTACGAGCAGTACTTC. Protein: CATSGASGGVNPYEQYF.

V and J are TRBV19 and TRBJ1-5; D uncertain. Deletions cut 5 bases from V and 1 base from J, with 9 bases between. The germline gives CDR1 LNHDA, CDR2 SQIVND (reference sequence). The CDR3 totals 14 residues. The CDR3 DNA follows: TGTGCCAGTAGTGGATCTGCAAGCAATCAGCCCCAGCATTTT. It is translated as CASSGSASNQPQHF. Full variable domain (outside the CDR3, taken from reference TRBV19 and TRBJ1-5): DGGITQSPKYLFRKEGQNVTLSCEQNLNHDAMYWYRQDPGQGLRLIYYSQIVNDFQKGDIAEGYSVSREKKESFPLTVTSAQKNPTAFYLCASSGSASNQPQHFGDGTRLSIL.

The rearrangement uses TRBV6-1 and TRBJ1-4; 7 positions match TRBD1. The CDR3 has 15 amino acids. Unmatched junction bases numbered 12, after V lost 4 bases and J lost 10 bases. From germline, CDR1 is MNHNS and CDR2 SASEGT. Written as DNA, the CDR3 is TGTGCCAGCAGTGTCCCGGACAGGCAAAACGGAAAACTGTTTTTT. It is translated as CASSVPDRQNGKLFF.

This clone was found once. The V gene is TRBV5-5, the J gene TRBJ1-6, with a tentative D call TRBD1 (5 bases). With 4 bases removed from V and 12 bases from J, the gap between germline ends came to 11 bases. This CDR3 is built from 12 residues. CDR1 is SGHKS, CDR2 YYEKEE, per germline (reference sequence). CDR3 amino acids: CASSPPGRPLHF. The CDR3 nucleotides are TGTGCCAGCAGCCCCCCAGGGAGACCCCTCCACTTT.

The chain has TRBV12-2 and TRBJ2-3; the table names TRBD1, a call not compared with the DNA. TRBV12-2 is listed as a pseudogene. The CDR3 spans 17 residues. The CDR3 DNA reads TGTGCAAGTCGCTTAGCGGGTTTGCAGGGGAAAACAGATACGCAGTATTTT. Residues: CASRLAGLQGKTDTQYF.

The chain is built from TRBV7-9 and TRBJ1-2; a possible D gene is TRBD1 (6 bases). Trimming cost V 5 bases and J 7 bases, with 20 bases left between them. Germline-derived CDR1 and CDR2 are SEHNR and FQNEAQ (reference sequence). The CDR3 sequence is 15 residues long. The CDR3 loop is CASSPLAGDVSGYTF. Here the CDR3 DNA reads TGTGCCAGCAGCCCCCTGGCAGGGGATGTGAGTGGCTACACCTTC.